Sequencing of this TCR beta chain was carried out in a study of CD8 T cells in Susac syndrome. Germline V gene lookup returns CDR1 GTSNPN and CDR2 SVGIG (reference sequence). V lost 3 bases to trimming and J lost 6 bases, with 12 bases between them. The CDR3 totals 13 residues. Random hexamers were used to reverse transcribe about 0.5 to 1 ug of RNA. TCRdb redid the calling of the immunoSEQ multiplex PCR reads with MiXCR, one entry per CDR3 protein. This table has 150,000 to 250,000 distinct CDR3 sequences, about 95% appearing once. This clonotype was found once. Included as multiple sclerosis controls were treatment-naive patients who had stable or active relapsing-remitting disease. FACS was used to enrich TEMRA cells, whereas the CD8+ and CD4+ T cells were obtained by negative isolation.

The clonotype was recovered from a human donor with multiple sclerosis. Sequencing input: CD4+ T cells from PBMCs. V is TRBV30 and J is TRBJ1-5, with D hard to call. CDR3 residues: CAWRGPPGQPQHF. CDR3 bases: TGTGCCTGGAGGGGTCCGCCGGGTCAGCCCCAGCATTTT. The complete variable domain, with remaining parts taken from reference TRBV30 and TRBJ1-5, reads SQTIHQWPATLVQPVGSPLSLECTVEGTSNPNLYWYRQAAGRGLQLLFYSVGIGQISSEVPQNLSASRPQDRQFILSSKKLLLSDSGFYLCAWRGPPGQPQHFGDGTRLSIL.